This T cell receptor beta chain was retrieved from a study of T cell responses to AZD1222 COVID-19 vaccine. Only in-frame clones appear in the TCRdb table, and some are missing; sequencing was by immunoSEQ multiplex PCR. The data contain 95,000 to 150,000 clones, around 94% of them singletons. The study, taken as a whole, reports: After the peak T cell response, and only then, were repertoires sampled. Baseline seropositivity characterized only six AZD1222 recipients.

To note about this clone: Its specificity is not known.

CDR1 is GTSNPN, CDR2 SVGIG, per germline (reference sequence). Deletions cut 4 bases from V and 3 bases from J, with 3 bases between. The CDR3 loop spans 10 amino acids. This sequence joins TRBV30 and TRBJ1-1; D not resolved. The TCR comes from an adult in good health. The sequencing used peripheral blood, collected on day 0 of AZD1222 vaccination. This CDR3 is CAWKDTEAFF. The CDR3 bases are TGTGCCTGGAAAGACACTGAAGCTTTCTTT.